This passage covers 11 T cell receptor beta chains from one sample sequenced in a study of blood T cells in healthy people across ages (dated by TCRdb to 2013 to 2016). The method was 5' RACE. For sequencing, an Illumina HiSeq 2500 was employed. A second PCR of roughly 6 to 12 cycles was run with a J-beta primer mix and a sample-barcoded 5' primer. TCRdb itself trimmed the public reads at Q25 with fastp, ran MiXCR and retained productive beta chains. Rows with a matching CDR3 protein are joined into one entry that keeps the most common DNA and genes. Recorded for this sample are hundreds of thousands of distinct CDR3 sequences; roughly 26% of them occurred a single time. 25% to 35% of the sample belongs to the ten largest clones. Material for sequencing was blood. The source is a woman between 65 and 79 years old in good health.

This clonotype occurred a few times. This sequence joins TRBV7-2 and TRBJ2-5; no firm D call. TRBJ2-7 matches the DNA end more closely, so the J call is doubtful. The CDR3 contains 15 residues. Germline V lookup: CDR1 SGHTA, CDR2 FQGNSA. CDR3 in amino acids: CASRPASISVYEQYF. For the CDR3, the DNA is TGTGCCAGCAGGCCCGCAAGTATTTCAGTGTACGAGCAGTACTTC.

In the case of this clonotype: The conserved phenylalanine or tryptophan normally closing the CDR3 is absent here, so this likely arose from a read error. The chain carries TRBV5-1 and TRBJ1-2, with a weak D call TRBD1 (5 bases). The ends were cut back, 2 bases at V and 3 bases at J, with 17 bases in the middle. The CDR3 is 16 amino acids. Germline assignment: CDR1 SGHRS and CDR2 YFSETQ. The CDR3 bases are TGCGCCAGCAGCTTTACGCCGGGGGACGGCGACTATGGCTACACCCTC. Its translation is CASSFTPGDGDYGYTL.

The J gene is TRBJ2-1, the V gene TRBV11-2; D perhaps matches TRBD1 (6 bases). This CDR3 contains 15 residues. Trimming pared 5 bases from V and 3 bases from J, leaving 14 bases between. CDR1 is SGHAT, CDR2 FQNNGV, per germline. CDR3 nucleotides: TGTGCCAGCAGCCCACGGGACACCCTCTACAATGAGCAGTTCTTC. It translates to CASSPRDTLYNEQFF.

V is TRBV18 and J is TRBJ2-1; D is ambiguous. Germline CDR1 KGHSH, CDR2 LQKENI. CDR3 length: 12 amino acids. The ends were cut back, 2 bases at V and 12 bases at J, with 11 bases in the middle. The CDR3 DNA sequence: TGTGCCAGCTCACCAGAAGTTTCCGGGCAGTTCTTC. Amino acid sequence: CASSPEVSGQFF.

This sequence joins TRBV29-1 and TRBJ2-3; TRBD2 agrees at 10 bases. V shed 7 bases and J 4 bases; nucleotides not matched to a gene: 5. CDR3 length equals 13 residues. Germline CDR1 SQVTM, CDR2 ANQGSEA. The CDR3 nucleotides read TGCAGCGGTGGGACTAGCGCTCCAGATACGCAGTATTTT. This codes for CSGGTSAPDTQYF.

This clonotype was observed many times. The J gene is TRBJ2-1, the V gene TRBV29-1, with D possibly TRBD1 on 6 matching bases. The CDR3 is 14 residues long. Germline V CDR1 and CDR2: SQVTM, ANQGSEA. Trimming pared 4 bases from V and 6 bases from J, leaving 16 bases between. The CDR3 loop is CSVAGQSKPNEQFF. CDR3 in DNA: TGCAGCGTTGCAGGACAGAGTAAACCCAATGAGCAGTTCTTC.

V is TRBV9 and J is TRBJ2-1, with 7 nucleotides matching TRBD2. The germline gives CDR1 SGDLS, CDR2 YYNGEE. V gave up 0 bases and J gave up 8 bases; unmatched junction bases: 8. CDR3 length equals 15 residues. The DNA for the CDR3 is TGTGCCAGCAGCGTAGCGGGAGGAAGCTTTTATGAGCAGTTCTTC. Its protein product is CASSVAGGSFYEQFF.

This clonotype has more than one count but fewer than ten. The chain combines TRBV29-1 with TRBJ1-4; D not certain. The CDR3 is 13 amino acids. V was cut by 3 bases and J by 5 bases, with 10 bases left in between. Germline lookup yields CDR1 SQVTM and CDR2 ANQGSEA. The CDR3 region is CSVDLVGNEKLFF. In DNA form, the CDR3 reads TGCAGCGTTGATTTAGTCGGGAATGAAAAACTGTTTTTT.

The J gene is TRBJ1-1, the V gene TRBV10-3; maybe TRBD1 (5 bases). This CDR3 has 13 amino acids. Germline V gene lookup returns CDR1 ENHRY and CDR2 SYGVKD. V lost 10 bases and J 7 bases, leaving 19 bases between the germline ends. CDR3 protein: CATMSERGNEAFF. In DNA form, the CDR3 reads TGTGCCACCATGTCGGAAAGGGGCAATGAAGCTTTCTTT.

The V and J genes are TRBV12-3 or TRBV12-4 and TRBJ2-7; a possible D gene is TRBD1 (7 bases). Judging by the DNA end, TRBJ2-1 fits better; the J call may be wrong. This CDR3 is 18 amino acids long. The DNA for the CDR3 is TGTGCCAGCAGTTTAGGGAGTAGCGGAGGGGGCCTTAACAATGAGCAGTTCTTC. Protein sequence: CASSLGSSGGGLNNEQFF.

This rearrangement joins TRBV20-1 to TRBJ2-1; 10 bases are shared with TRBD1. CDR3 size: 12 residues. Germline trimming cut 6 bases from V and 9 bases from J; bases unmatched to any gene: 5. Germline assignment: CDR1 DFQATT and CDR2 SNEGSKA (reference sequence). CDR3 residues: CSAGQGIAEQFF. The DNA of the CDR3 is TGCAGTGCGGGACAGGGGATCGCTGAGCAGTTCTTC.